This paragraph covers one T cell receptor beta chain sequence. These data come from a study of blood T cell repertoires in COVID-19. Study in general: The United States, Italy and Spain were the sources of the acute and convalescent COVID-19 samples. The cDNA or gDNA used as material had been derived from T cells, B-cell-depleted T cells, or PBMCs.

The Seattle site enrolled patients during active infection and followed them longitudinally. Clones were sequenced by immunoSEQ multiplex PCR, and TCRdb holds only the in-frame ones, with some missing. The data show 350,000 or so clones, around 89% seen once. With 4 bases removed from V and 5 bases from J, the gap between germline ends came to 20 bases. The CDR3 has 16 residues. Germline V gene sequence: CDR1 SEHNR, CDR2 FQNEAQ (reference sequence). The clonotype comes from a woman under 40 with COVID-19, enrolled during active disease. The rearrangement uses TRBV7-9 and TRBJ1-2, with D maybe TRBD1 (5 bases). The material sequenced was peripheral blood. The CDR3 loop reads CASSSQRAPQGYGYTF. For the CDR3, the DNA is TGTGCCAGCAGCTCCCAGCGGGCGCCCCAGGGTTATGGCTACACCTTC.